These 24 T cell receptor beta chains originate from one sample sequenced in a study of response to subunit inactivated influenza vaccine. TCRdb processed the RT-PCR reads anew with MiXCR; each CDR3 protein has one entry. Among around 710,000 distinct CDR3 sequences listed, 14% were seen once. The material sequenced was PBMCs from blood, taken roughly 2 weeks before vaccination. These receptors all stem from a man aged 45-65 years who received an inactivated influenza vaccine.

Only a few counts were recorded for this clonotype. The genes are TRBV7-2 and TRBJ1-4; tentatively, D is TRBD1 (5 bases). The length of the CDR3 is 16 residues. Germline V gene lookup returns CDR1 SGHTA and CDR2 FQGNSA. The V end was cut by 0 bases, the J end by 0 bases, with 8 bases between. The CDR3 DNA reads as TGTGCCAGCAGCTTAGCCGGGACGGCAACTAATGAAAAACTGTTTTTT. Residues: CASSLAGTATNEKLFF.

This clonotype was observed a few times. The rearrangement links TRBV11-2 to TRBJ2-2; TRBD1 agrees at 8 bases. V gave up 5 bases and J gave up 4 bases; unmatched junction bases: 15. The CDR3 loop spans 18 amino acids. Germline V gene sequence: CDR1 SGHAT, CDR2 FQNNGV. The CDR3 DNA is TGTGCCAGCAGCGCCGATGGGCCGGGACAGGCGACCACCGGGGAGCTGTTTTTT. This translates into CASSADGPGQATTGELFF. Together with reference TRBV11-2 and TRBJ2-2, the CDR3 gives the full variable domain: EAGVAQSPRYKIIEKRQSVAFWCNPISGHATLYWYQQILGQGPKLLIQFQNNGVVDDSQLPKDRFSAERLKGVDSTLKIQPAKLEDSAVYLCASSADGPGQATTGELFFGEGSRLTVL.

The rearrangement joins TRBV7-8 to TRBJ1-1; D remains ambiguous. Trimming removed 1 base from V and 1 base from J, with 7 bases in between. Germline V gives CDR1 SGHVS, CDR2 FQNEAQ. The CDR3 is 14 residues long. In nucleotides, the CDR3 is TGTGCCAGCAGCTTAGTCTTCTCGAACACTGAAGCTTTCTTT. It is translated as CASSLVFSNTEAFF.

There are a few counts of this clonotype. This chain connects TRBV25-1 to TRBJ2-1; D not certain. CDR3 length: 15 amino acids. Germline lookup yields CDR1 MGHDK and CDR2 SYGVNS. Trimming took 5 bases from V and 1 from J, leaving 12 bases between them. The CDR3: CASSISRSSYNEQFF. The CDR3 DNA sequence: TGTGCCAGCAGTATATCGCGATCGTCCTACAATGAGCAGTTCTTC.

The J gene is TRBJ2-3, the V gene TRBV29-1, with D unclear. There are 10 residues in the CDR3. Germline V lookup: CDR1 SQVTM, CDR2 ANQGSEA. Trimming removed 5 bases from V and 3 bases from J, with 3 bases in between. In DNA form, the CDR3 reads TGCAGCGTTCCAACAGATACGCAGTATTTT. Its protein product is CSVPTDTQYF.

This chain connects TRBV10-3 to TRBJ2-3; 8 positions match TRBD1. Germline loops: CDR1 ENHRY, CDR2 SYGVKD. V was clipped by 2 bases and J by 2 bases; unmatched bases: 9. This CDR3 contains 17 residues. The CDR3 coding sequence is TGTGCCATCAGTGAGGACCTGACAGGGGAAGTCACAGATACGCAGTATTTT. It codes for CAISEDLTGEVTDTQYF.

In this sample, this clonotype turned up a few times. The rearrangement links TRBV7-9 to TRBJ2-2; the D gene could be TRBD1 or TRBD2 (5 bases each). Trimming left V 8 bases short and J 8 bases short, with 15 bases between. This CDR3 spans 13 amino acids. The V gene's germline CDR1 is SEHNR and CDR2 FQNEAQ (reference sequence). The DNA of the CDR3 is TGTGCCAGCGCGCCAGGGAGATCGGGGGAGCTGTTTTTT. Translation: CASAPGRSGELFF.

This clonotype was picked up a small number of times. The J gene is TRBJ2-7, the V gene TRBV7-9; maybe TRBD2 (5 bases). There are 11 residues in the CDR3. Germline V gene sequence: CDR1 SEHNR, CDR2 FQNEAQ (reference sequence). V dropped 5 bases and J dropped 6 bases, with 8 bases sitting between them. CDR3 sequence: CASSDGIEQYF. CDR3 nucleotide sequence: TGTGCCAGCAGCGACGGGATCGAGCAGTACTTC.

This clonotype was found a few times. For the CDR3, the DNA is TGCGCCAGCAGCTTCGGAGGGGGGTGGACTGAAGCTTTCTTT. This codes for CASSFGGGWTEAFF. This chain links TRBV5-1 with TRBJ1-1; the D gene is possibly TRBD1 (6 bases). Germline loops: CDR1 SGHRS, CDR2 YFSETQ. V was shortened by 2 bases and J by 5 bases, with 13 bases between the two germline ends. The CDR3 length is 14 residues. Full variable domain (missing parts from reference TRBV5-1 and TRBJ1-1): KAGVTQTPRYLIKTRGQQVTLSCSPISGHRSVSWYQQTPGQGLQFLFEYFSETQRNKGNFPGRFSGRQFSNSRSEMNVSTLELGDSALYLCASSFGGGWTEAFFGQGTRLTVV.

This clonotype was seen repeatedly, ten times or more. This chain links TRBV3-1 with TRBJ2-5; 11 nucleotides agree with TRBD2. The V gene end was trimmed by 0 bases and the J gene end by 5 bases; junction bases not matched to a gene: 8. The germline CDR1 and CDR2 sequences are LGHDT and YNNKEL (reference sequence). This CDR3 has 17 amino acids. CDR3 bases: TGTGCCAGCAGCCAAGAATGGCTAGCGGGAGGTGGTGAGACCCAGTACTTC. It translates to CASSQEWLAGGGETQYF.

The chain employs TRBV7-3 and TRBJ2-7; D is unresolved. V was trimmed by 2 bases and J by 4 bases, leaving 9 bases between them. This CDR3 is 13 amino acids long. Germline CDR1 SGHTA, CDR2 FQGTGA. In nucleotides, the CDR3 is TGTGCCAGCAGCTTATCTATGGGGTACGAGCAGTACTTC. Its protein product is CASSLSMGYEQYF.

This clonotype was seen more than once but under ten times. The chain joins TRBV12-3 or TRBV12-4 to TRBJ2-1, with TRBD2 as a possible D gene (6 bases). V gave up 8 bases and J gave up 3 bases, with 14 bases separating them. The CDR3 sequence is 14 residues long. The CDR3 region is CASGDQGLYNEQFF. The CDR3 region has the DNA TGTGCCAGCGGGGACCAGGGACTCTACAATGAGCAGTTCTTC.

In this sample, this clonotype turned up a few times. J is TRBJ2-5 and V is TRBV5-1, with TRBD2 as a possible D gene (5 bases). The CDR3 runs to 15 residues. The ends were cut back, 6 bases at V and 5 bases at J, with 20 bases in the middle. CDR1 and CDR2 (germline): SGHRS, YFSETQ. CDR3 amino acids: CASIQTGSTGETQYF. CDR3 nucleotides: TGCGCCAGCATACAAACCGGGTCTACGGGGGAGACCCAGTACTTC.

This clonotype was seen many times. The chain couples TRBV14 to TRBJ2-1; D unclear. The CDR3 is made up of 13 amino acids. Trimming cost V 3 bases and J 6 bases, with 9 bases left between them. Per the germline V gene, CDR1 is SGHDN and CDR2 is FVKESK. For the CDR3, the DNA is TGTGCCAGCAGCCAGGCCTGGCTCAATGAGCAGTTCTTC. Residues: CASSQAWLNEQFF.

The genes are TRBV3-1 and TRBJ2-5, with TRBD2 identical over 13 bases. CDR1 is LGHDT, CDR2 YNNKEL, per germline (reference sequence). The junction had 5 bases not matched to a gene; V was cut back by 3 bases and J by 7 bases. The CDR3 spans 15 residues. The CDR3 sequence: CASSQRLAGGGTQYF. In DNA, the CDR3 is TGTGCCAGCAGCCAGAGACTAGCGGGAGGAGGGACCCAGTACTTC.

This clonotype was seen a few times. The chain links TRBV20-1 to TRBJ1-1; D is uncertain. Germline V gene data show CDR1 as DFQATT and CDR2 as SNEGSKA (reference sequence). This CDR3 spans 12 amino acids. The germline V and J ends were trimmed by 0 bases and 8 bases, with 10 bases remaining between them. The CDR3 loop reads CSARDPGKEAFF. CDR3 in DNA: TGCAGTGCTAGAGATCCGGGGAAGGAAGCTTTCTTT.

This clonotype has more than one count but fewer than ten. V and J are TRBV9 and TRBJ2-5; D is possibly TRBD1 (5 bases). CDR1 SGDLS and CDR2 YYNGEE come from the germline V gene. The CDR3 spans 13 residues. Trimming removed 4 bases from V and 5 bases from J, with 12 bases in between. The DNA of the CDR3 is TGTGCCAGCAGCCTCAGGGATATGGAGACCCAGTACTTC. Residues: CASSLRDMETQYF.

There are a few counts of this clonotype. The chain combines TRBV27 with TRBJ2-1; D is unresolved. The V gene lost 3 bases and the J gene lost 6 bases, with 15 bases spanning the gap. This CDR3 is 15 amino acids long. Germline values: CDR1 MNHEY, CDR2 SMNVEV (reference sequence). CDR3: CASSFGQVGANEQFF. DNA of the CDR3: TGTGCCAGCAGTTTCGGGCAAGTTGGCGCCAATGAGCAGTTCTTC.

The chain combines TRBV29-1 with TRBJ2-1, with D possibly being TRBD1 (6 bases). CDR1 is SQVTM and CDR2 is ANQGSEA in the germline V gene. The CDR3 runs 15 residues. V was shortened by 2 bases and J by 6 bases, with 17 bases between the two germline ends. In DNA, the CDR3 is TGCAGCGTTGAATTTAGGTCAGGGGAACGCAATGAGCAGTTCTTC. The encoded protein is CSVEFRSGERNEQFF.

The V gene is TRBV5-5, the J gene TRBJ2-1; 9 positions match TRBD1. Germline loops: CDR1 SGHKS, CDR2 YYEKEE (reference sequence). The length of the CDR3 is 17 residues. V trimming: 2 bases; J trimming: 4 bases; junction bases outside the gene matches: 10. The CDR3 protein is CASSLHAMGQGYNEQFF. CDR3 DNA: TGTGCCAGCAGCTTACACGCTATGGGACAGGGATACAATGAGCAGTTCTTC.

This clonotype was picked up a small number of times. CDR3 region: CSARGVPLTDTQYF. The CDR3 region has the DNA TGCAGTGCTAGGGGGGTTCCTCTCACAGATACGCAGTATTTT. This sequence joins TRBV20-1 and TRBJ2-3; D tentatively reads TRBD1 or TRBD2 (5 bases each). The CDR3 consists of 14 residues. The V end was cut by 3 bases, the J end by 2 bases, with 12 bases between. Germline assignment: CDR1 DFQATT and CDR2 SNEGSKA (reference sequence).

This chain joins TRBV21-1 and TRBJ1-1; the table's D gene call, TRBD1, was not cross checked with the DNA. TRBV21-1 is a pseudogene locus. This CDR3 has 14 residues. CDR3 sequence reads: CASSQTGWGTEAFF. The CDR3 DNA reads TGTGCCAGCAGTCAGACAGGGTGGGGGACTGAAGCTTTCTTT.

This sequence joins TRBV20-1 and TRBJ2-5; D unclear. CDR1 and CDR2 (germline): DFQATT, SNEGSKA (reference sequence). The length of the CDR3 is 13 residues. The germline V and J ends were trimmed by 3 bases and 2 bases, with 10 bases remaining between them. The CDR3 bases are TGCAGTGCTAGGGCGGTCCAGCAAGAGACCCAGTACTTC. The encoded protein is CSARAVQQETQYF.

The chain employs TRBV20-1 and TRBJ2-7; D remains unclear. From germline, CDR1 is DFQATT and CDR2 SNEGSKA (reference sequence). The CDR3 runs 14 residues. V was cut by 2 bases and J by 2 bases, with 13 bases left in between. The CDR3 reads CSARWRNRPYEQYF. The CDR3 nucleotides read TGCAGTGCTAGATGGCGGAATCGACCCTACGAGCAGTACTTC.